The rows below give T cell receptor beta chains drawn from one sample of a study of shared clonotypes between healthy human individuals. The protocol was immunoSEQ multiplex PCR, while the TCRdb copy is restricted to in-frame clones and leaves out a portion. This repertoire shows over a million clones, around 95% found once; its top ten account for 0.95% to 1.5%. Sequencing was performed on naive CD4+ T cells sorted from blood. The receptors derive from a man under 40 in good health. Each CDR3 is given with its conserved first and last residue. The order of the fields is V gene, clone size, CDR3 length, D gene, J gene, CDR3 DNA, CDR3 protein. The D gene is left open where the match is weak. The size of a clone is reported for some rows only, either as once, few or many, or as a class for expanded clones.

TRBV5-1	NA	11	NA	TRBJ2-1	TGCGCCAGCTGGGACTACAATGAGCAGTTCTTC	CASWDYNEQFF
TRBV2	NA	15	TRBD1	TRBJ2-2	TGTGCCAGCAGTACCGGGACAGGGGTGACCGGGGAGCTGTTTTTT	CASSTGTGVTGELFF
TRBV9	NA	15	NA	TRBJ2-7	TGTGCCAGCAGCGTAGCTTTCGGTGGTGACTACGAGCAGTACTTC	CASSVAFGGDYEQYF
TRBV10-2	NA	14	TRBD2	TRBJ2-7	TGCGCCAGCAGGACTAGCGGGAGTCAATACGAGCAGTACTTC	CASRTSGSQYEQYF
TRBV18	NA	15	TRBD1	TRBJ2-2	TGTGCCAGCTCACCAGGGACAGGGGCCACCGGGGAGCTGTTTTTT	CASSPGTGATGELFF
TRBV5-1	NA	17	TRBD1	TRBJ1-1	TGCGCCAGCAGCTTGTCCCCACAGGGGAATTTTTTCACTGAAGCTTTCTTT	CASSLSPQGNFFTEAFF
TRBV10-3	NA	13	NA	TRBJ2-7	TGTGCCATCAGTCGTGACAGTCACTACGAGCAGTACTTC	CAISRDSHYEQYF
TRBV19	NA	15	NA	TRBJ2-1	TGTGCCAGTAGTACGAGGCTGCTGACCTACAATGAGCAGTTCTTC	CASSTRLLTYNEQFF
TRBV27	once	16	TRBD2	TRBJ2-7	TGTGCCAGCAGTAAGTATCCCGGGACTAGCGTGTACGAGCAGTACTTC	CASSKYPGTSVYEQYF
TRBV5-1	once	14	NA	TRBJ2-5	TGCGCCAGCAGCACGATGGACAGTGAAGAGACCCAGTACTTC	CASSTMDSEETQYF
TRBV5-1	NA	13	NA	TRBJ2-5	TGCGCCAGCAGCTTGGCCACGATCGAGACCCAGTACTTC	CASSLATIETQYF
TRBV9	NA	15	NA	TRBJ2-1	TGTGCCAGCAGCGTAGCGGGAGATGGGTACAATGAGCAGTTCTTC	CASSVAGDGYNEQFF
TRBV5-8	NA	18	TRBD1	TRBJ1-5	TGTGCCAGCATCAAGGGACAGCCAAGTGTGTATAGCAATCAGCCCCAGCATTTT	CASIKGQPSVYSNQPQHF
TRBV20-1	once	11	NA	TRBJ2-7	TGCAGTGCAAAGTTGGGGGACGCCAAACATTTC	CSAKLGDAKHF
TRBV6-1	NA	16	NA	TRBJ2-5	TGTGCCAGCAGTGCTTACGCACGGGCAGGTCAAGGGACCCAGTACTTC	CASSAYARAGQGTQYF
TRBV2	NA	14	TRBD1	TRBJ1-2	TGTGCCAGGTCGACAGGGCTCACTGACTATGGCTACACCTTC	CARSTGLTDYGYTF
TRBV13	NA	15	TRBD1	TRBJ2-3	TGTGCCAGCAGCGACCGGGACAGGGTCACAGATACGCAGTATTTT	CASSDRDRVTDTQYF
TRBV28	NA	16	TRBD2	TRBJ2-2	TGTGCCAGCAGACTAGCGGGAGAAATTAACACCGGGGAGCTGTTTTTT	CASRLAGEINTGELFF
TRBV10-3	NA	12	NA	TRBJ1-2	TGTGCCATCAGTGACACGAACTATGGCTACACCTTC	CAISDTNYGYTF
TRBV4-1	NA	16	TRBD2	TRBJ2-2	TGCGCCAGCAGCCCCGTTCGAGCGGGAGGGCCCGGGGAGCTGTTTTTT	CASSPVRAGGPGELFF
TRBV27	NA	13	NA	TRBJ2-2	TGTGCCAGCAGCCCCAGTGGTGGCGGGGAGCTGTTTTTT	CASSPSGGGELFF
TRBV19	NA	12	NA	TRBJ2-7	TGTGCCAGTAGTGACAGATCCTACGAGCAGTACTTC	CASSDRSYEQYF
TRBV18	NA	14	TRBD1	TRBJ2-7	TGTGCCAGCTCACCGCCGGGACAGGTCTACGAGCAGTACTTC	CASSPPGQVYEQYF
TRBV10-2	NA	11	NA	TRBJ2-2	TGCGCCAGCACTCGCACCGGGGAGCTGTTTTTT	CASTRTGELFF
TRBV10-3	NA	15	NA	TRBJ2-7	TGTGCCATCAGCCTCTTGCGGTTGTCCCGCGACGAGCAGTACTTC	CAISLLRLSRDEQYF
TRBV19	NA	14	NA	TRBJ2-7	TGTGCCAGTAGGGATGCACAGTACTCCTACGAGCAGTACTTC	CASRDAQYSYEQYF
TRBV9	NA	16	NA	TRBJ2-3	TGTGCCAGCAGCGTAGGATTAGTCTCGGGGACAGATACGCAGTATTTT	CASSVGLVSGTDTQYF
TRBV11-3	NA	12	NA	TRBJ2-7	TGTGCCAGCAGCCGAGGGTTACACGAGCAGTACTTC	CASSRGLHEQYF
TRBV9	NA	17	TRBD2	TRBJ2-1	TGTGCCAGCAGCGTAGACGGGAGGCGCTACTCCTACAATGAGCAGTTCTTC	CASSVDGRRYSYNEQFF
TRBV6-5	NA	14	NA	TRBJ1-1	TGTGCCAGTTATCGTGGGCGGATGAACACTGAAGCTTTCTTT	CASYRGRMNTEAFF
TRBV6-1	NA	13	NA	TRBJ2-1	TGTGCCAGCACCTTAAATTCTTACAATGAGCAGTTCTTC	CASTLNSYNEQFF
TRBV9	NA	15	NA	TRBJ2-5	TGTGCCAGCAGCGTAGAGGAACGGCCTTGGGAGACCCAGTACTTC	CASSVEERPWETQYF
TRBV18	NA	15	NA	TRBJ2-3	TGTGCCAGCTCGCCGCCCGGGACTAGCACAGATACGCAGTATTTT	CASSPPGTSTDTQYF
TRBV28	NA	14	NA	TRBJ1-4	TGTGCCAGCAGTTTAACAGGGAGGGATGAAAAACTGTTTTTT	CASSLTGRDEKLFF
TRBV19	NA	18	TRBD1	TRBJ1-5	TGTGCCAGTAGTACTGTCGACAGGGGGCTTGATAGCAATCAGCCCCAGCATTTT	CASSTVDRGLDSNQPQHF
TRBV29-1	NA	15	NA	TRBJ2-2	TGCAGCGTCAGAACCGGGACACGTAACACCGGGGAGCTGTTTTTT	CSVRTGTRNTGELFF
TRBV6-6	NA	15	NA	TRBJ1-4	TGTGCCAGCAGTAACTCCGGGCGGTCTGGTGAAAAACTGTTTTTT	CASSNSGRSGEKLFF
TRBV19	NA	14	NA	TRBJ1-2	TGTGCCACGGCACGTCGGCAGGGAAGCTATGGCTACACCTTC	CATARRQGSYGYTF
TRBV27	NA	15	NA	TRBJ2-7	TGTGCCAGCAGTTATACAGCAATCAGCTCCTACGAGCAGTACTTC	CASSYTAISSYEQYF
TRBV18	NA	14	NA	TRBJ2-3	TGTGCCAGCTCACCAGATATCTCCGCAGATACGCAGTATTTT	CASSPDISADTQYF
TRBV5-1	NA	15	NA	TRBJ2-7	TGCGCCAGCAGCTTGGGGTTCGGCGGAAGATACGAGCAGTACTTC	CASSLGFGGRYEQYF
TRBV7-3	once	17	TRBD2	TRBJ2-1	TGTGCCAGCAGCACACGGACTAGCGGGAGCTCCTACAATGAGCAGTTCTTC	CASSTRTSGSSYNEQFF
TRBV5-1	NA	15	NA	TRBJ2-5	TGCGCCAGCAGCTTTGATGGGGGGGCTTTGGAGACCCAGTACTTC	CASSFDGGALETQYF
TRBV29-1	NA	11	NA	TRBJ2-7	TGCAGCGTTCTAGGGGCCTACGAGCAGTACTTC	CSVLGAYEQYF
TRBV10-1	NA	17	TRBD2	TRBJ2-1	TGCGCCAGCAGTTATAGCGGGAGGCAGAGCTCCTACAATGAGCAGTTCTTC	CASSYSGRQSSYNEQFF
TRBV4-1	NA	16	TRBD1	TRBJ2-5	TGCGCCAGCAGCCAAGCCGCGGGGACAGGAGGGGAGACCCAGTACTTC	CASSQAAGTGGETQYF